Included here is one TCR beta chain sequence, with context. Profiled with immunoSEQ multiplex PCR; TCRdb holds only in-frame clones, not every one. The sample has about 150,000 clones; roughly 90% are singletons. The sample comes from a study of T cell responses to AZD1222 COVID-19 vaccine. Trimming left V 1 base short and J 2 bases short, with 12 bases between. The CDR3 spans 15 residues. The germline CDR1 and CDR2 sequences are SGHNT and YENEEA. This rearrangement joins TRBV11-3 to TRBJ2-7, with D possibly matching TRBD2 (6 bases). The sample in question was peripheral blood, obtained 28 days after the second AZD1222 dose. The sequence was collected from an adult who received the AZD1222 COVID-19 vaccine. The CDR3 protein is CASSLGGGVPYEQYF. The CDR3, as DNA: TGTGCCAGCAGCTTAGGCGGAGGGGTCCCCTACGAGCAGTACTTC.